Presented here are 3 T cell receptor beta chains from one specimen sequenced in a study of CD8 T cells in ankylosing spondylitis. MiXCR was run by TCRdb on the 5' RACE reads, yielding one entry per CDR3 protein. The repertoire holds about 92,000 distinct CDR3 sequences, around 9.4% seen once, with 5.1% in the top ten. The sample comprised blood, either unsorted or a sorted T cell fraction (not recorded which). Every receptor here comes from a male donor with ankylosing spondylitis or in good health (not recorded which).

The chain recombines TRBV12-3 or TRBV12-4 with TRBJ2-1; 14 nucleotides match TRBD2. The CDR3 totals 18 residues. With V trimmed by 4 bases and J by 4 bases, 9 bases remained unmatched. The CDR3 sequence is CASSSLWGTSGGYNEQFF. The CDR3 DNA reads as TGTGCCAGCAGTTCTCTATGGGGGACTAGCGGGGGTTACAATGAGCAGTTCTTC.

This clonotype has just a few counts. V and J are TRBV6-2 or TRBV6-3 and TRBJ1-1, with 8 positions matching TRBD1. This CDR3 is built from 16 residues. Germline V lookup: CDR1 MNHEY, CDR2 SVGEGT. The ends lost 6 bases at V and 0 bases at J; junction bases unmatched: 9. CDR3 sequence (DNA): TGTGCCAGCAGCCGACGGACAGGGAATATGAACACTGAAGCTTTCTTT. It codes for CASSRRTGNMNTEAFF.

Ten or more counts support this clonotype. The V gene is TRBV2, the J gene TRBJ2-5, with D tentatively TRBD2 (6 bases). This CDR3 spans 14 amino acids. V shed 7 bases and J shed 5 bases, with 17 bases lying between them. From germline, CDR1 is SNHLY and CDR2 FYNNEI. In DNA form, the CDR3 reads TGTGCCAGCACGGTCGGGGGAGCGAAGGAGACCCAGTACTTC. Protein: CASTVGGAKETQYF.